This TCR beta chain was recovered during a study of blood T cell repertoires in COVID-19. Study summary: Samples taken during acute and convalescent COVID-19 were collected in the United States, Italy and Spain.

TCRdb's copy holds only in-frame clones and misses some; the assay was immunoSEQ multiplex PCR. The data hold about 150,000 clones, with around 82% observed a single time. This CDR3 spans 15 amino acids. Germline V gives CDR1 SNHLY, CDR2 FYNNEI. V was pared by 1 base and J by 4 bases, with 13 bases between. The V call is TRBV2, the J call TRBJ1-2; D is possibly TRBD1 (5 bases). The TCR was taken from a man aged 60 to 75 with acute or convalescent COVID-19. Sequenced material: peripheral blood. The CDR3 nucleotides read TGTGCCAGCAGTGAAGTTGGGGCCCCATTCTATGGCTACACCTTC. As protein: CASSEVGAPFYGYTF.